The next 26 T cell receptor beta chains were all read from a single sample in a study of T-cell memory formation after mild COVID-19. TCRdb recomputed calls from the 5' RACE reads with MiXCR, one row per CDR3 protein. The table includes some 250,000 distinct CDR3 sequences, over 15% detected once. The sample was PBMCs or a T cell subset sorted from them (not recorded which). The receptors stem from a man younger than 35 who had mild COVID-19 (a few samples of this study predate the infection). Cell type and time point are not known.

This clonotype showed up just a few times. The chain uses TRBV5-1 and TRBJ2-5; D is perhaps TRBD1 (5 bases). This CDR3 has 14 amino acids. Germline V gives CDR1 SGHRS, CDR2 YFSETQ. The V end was cut by 4 bases, the J end by 0 bases, with 10 bases between. The CDR3 DNA reads as TGCGCCAGCAGCCTCGACAGCAACCAAGAGACCCAGTACTTC. This encodes CASSLDSNQETQYF.

This clonotype was seen a few times. This sequence joins TRBV7-2 and TRBJ2-4, with 7 bases identical to TRBD1. V shed 5 bases and J 6 bases; nucleotides not matched to a gene: 10. Germline V gene sequence: CDR1 SGHTA, CDR2 FQGNSA. The CDR3 spans 15 residues. CDR3 region: CASSRDTGTVNIQYF. CDR3 nucleotide sequence: TGTGCCAGCAGCCGGGACACCGGGACAGTAAACATTCAGTACTTC. Full variable domain (missing parts from reference TRBV7-2 and TRBJ2-4): GAGVSQSPSNKVTEKGKDVELRCDPISGHTALYWYRQSLGQGLEFLIYFQGNSAPDKSGLPSDRFSAERTGGSVSTLTIQRTQQEDSAVYLCASSRDTGTVNIQYFGAGTRLSVL.

A few counts support this clonotype. V is TRBV5-6 and J is TRBJ2-3, with D unresolved. The V end lost 2 bases, the J end lost 3 bases, and 7 bases lay between the germline ends. Per germline, CDR1 SGHDT and CDR2 YYEEEE. This CDR3 has 13 residues. This CDR3 reads CASSFTQTDTQYF. The CDR3 DNA is TGTGCCAGCAGCTTTACACAAACAGATACGCAGTATTTT.

The rearrangement uses TRBV6-2 or TRBV6-3 and TRBJ1-1; D not resolved. In germline, CDR1 is MNHEY, CDR2 SVGEGT. The V gene lost 2 bases and the J gene lost 8 bases, with 12 bases spanning the gap. This CDR3 region has 13 residues. The CDR3 region has the DNA TGTGCCAGCAGTTACCAATCCCAAGTAGAAGCTTTCTTT. It translates to CASSYQSQVEAFF.

The CDR3 reads CASTRRGKGEAFF. CDR3 nucleotide sequence: TGTGCCAGCACCCGCCGGGGGAAGGGTGAAGCTTTCTTT. The gene calls are TRBV7-9 and TRBJ1-1; TRBD1 is a possible D gene (5 bases). Germline V gene data show CDR1 as SEHNR and CDR2 as FQNEAQ (reference sequence). V was cut by 7 bases and J by 7 bases, with 16 bases left in between. The CDR3 contains 13 residues.

CDR3 loop: CASRASRGAGELFF. The CDR3 DNA reads as TGTGCCAGCAGAGCCTCCAGGGGAGCCGGGGAGCTGTTTTTT. This chain connects TRBV12-3 or TRBV12-4 to TRBJ2-2; tentative D call: TRBD1 (6 bases). Deletions cut 6 bases from V and 6 bases from J, with 14 bases between. The CDR3 is made up of 14 amino acids.

This clonotype was seen a handful of times. The genes are TRBV7-9 and TRBJ2-7; D remains unclear. Trimming left V 3 bases short and J 3 bases short, with 6 bases between. Germline V gives CDR1 SEHNR, CDR2 FQNEAQ (reference sequence). This CDR3 has 12 residues. DNA of the CDR3: TGTGCCAGCAGCTTCAACCTCTACGAGCAGTACTTC. Amino acids: CASSFNLYEQYF.

As DNA, the CDR3 is TGTGCCAGCAGCCGGGGACTAGCGGGGTACACAGATACGCAGTATTTT. This codes for CASSRGLAGYTDTQYF. This sequence joins TRBV7-2 and TRBJ2-3; the match to TRBD2 covers 13 bases. The CDR3 spans 16 residues. Germline-derived CDR1 and CDR2 are SGHTA and FQGNSA. V shed 5 bases and J 2 bases; nucleotides not matched to a gene: 4.

The chain links TRBV6-5 to TRBJ1-5; no clear D. The CDR3 totals 13 residues. The V gene's germline CDR1 is MNHEY and CDR2 SVGAGI. The ends were cut back, 0 bases at V and 5 bases at J, with 5 bases in the middle. CDR3 DNA sequence: TGTGCCAGCAGTTACTCGAACGATCAGCCCCAGCATTTT. Translated: CASSYSNDQPQHF.

The chain employs TRBV2 and TRBJ2-7; a weak D match, TRBD1 (6 bases). Germline V gene sequence: CDR1 SNHLY, CDR2 FYNNEI. Trimming cost V 5 bases and J 3 bases, with 11 bases left between them. This CDR3 comprises 13 residues. The CDR3 DNA reads TGTGCCAGCAGTAGGACAGAAAACTACGAGCAGTACGTC. Protein product: CASSRTENYEQYV.

V usage is TRBV7-2 and J usage is TRBJ1-5; a possible D gene is TRBD1 (6 bases). The CDR3 runs to 15 residues. Germline-derived CDR1 and CDR2 are SGHTA and FQGNSA. V lost 5 bases, J lost 1 base, and 12 bases lay in between. The CDR3, as DNA: TGTGCCAGCAGCCCCCGCGGACAGAGCAATCAGCCCCAGCATTTT. This gives the protein CASSPRGQSNQPQHF.

The rearrangement uses TRBV29-1 and TRBJ1-1, with a weak D call TRBD1 (6 bases). Trimming removed 4 bases at V and 8 bases at J, with 14 bases between. Germline V CDR1 and CDR2: SQVTM, ANQGSEA. The CDR3 sequence is 12 residues long. Written as DNA, the CDR3 is TGCAGCGTTGCAGTTGGGGGGCAGGAAGCTTTCTTT. Protein sequence: CSVAVGGQEAFF.

This clonotype was seen more than once but under ten times. V is TRBV29-1 and J is TRBJ2-2; the D is unclear. The germline gives CDR1 SQVTM, CDR2 ANQGSEA. Trimming took 6 bases from V and 5 from J, leaving 7 bases between them. The CDR3 sequence is 11 residues long. The CDR3 DNA sequence: TGCAGCGTCAGACGGACCGGGGAGCTGTTTTTT. As protein: CSVRRTGELFF.

The V call is TRBV5-1, the J call TRBJ2-3; D perhaps matches TRBD2 (5 bases). V was trimmed by 0 bases and J by 3 bases, leaving 14 bases between them. The CDR3 is 16 residues long. The germline V gene encodes CDR1 SGHRS and CDR2 YFSETQ. This CDR3 reads CASSLDSGMGTDTQYF. The CDR3 nucleotides are TGCGCCAGCAGCTTGGATTCGGGAATGGGAACAGATACGCAGTATTTT.

This clonotype has a handful of counts. The chain employs TRBV4-1 and TRBJ2-2; D may match TRBD1 or TRBD2 (6 bases each). The CDR3 is 15 residues long. Per the germline V gene, CDR1 is MGHRA and CDR2 is YSYEKL. V lost 3 bases and J lost 5, with 13 bases in between. The CDR3 DNA sequence: TGCGCCAGCAGCCAGCCGGGGGCGAGAACCGGGGAGCTGTTTTTT. It is translated as CASSQPGARTGELFF.

J is TRBJ2-5 and V is TRBV27, with TRBD2 as a possible D gene (5 bases). The V gene's germline CDR1 is MNHEY and CDR2 SMNVEV (reference sequence). The CDR3 has 14 amino acids. V was cut by 4 bases and J by 9 bases, with 18 bases left in between. The CDR3 nucleotides read TGTGCCAGCAGTTCATCCCGGTTCGGGGAGTCCCAGTACTTC. Its protein is CASSSSRFGESQYF.

J is TRBJ1-1 and V is TRBV11-2; unclear D gene. The CDR3 totals 15 residues. Trimming pared 5 bases from V and 4 bases from J, leaving 17 bases between. Per the germline V gene, CDR1 is SGHAT and CDR2 is FQNNGV. As DNA, the CDR3 is TGTGCCAGCAGCCAAACCCCGATTAGCGGCACTGAAGCTTTCTTT. Protein: CASSQTPISGTEAFF. Drawing the rest from reference TRBV11-2 and TRBJ1-1, the complete variable domain is EAGVAQSPRYKIIEKRQSVAFWCNPISGHATLYWYQQILGQGPKLLIQFQNNGVVDDSQLPKDRFSAERLKGVDSTLKIQPAKLEDSAVYLCASSQTPISGTEAFFGQGTRLTVV.

Turning to this clonotype: At one end the junction does not follow the germline gene, possibly because of a read error. The J gene is TRBJ2-7, the V gene TRBV7-2; D remains ambiguous. The CDR3 is 12 residues long. The germline V gene encodes CDR1 SGHTA and CDR2 FQGNSA. CDR3 in amino acids: CASSIPSYERYF. As DNA, the CDR3 is TGTGCCAGCAGCATACCCTCCTACGAGCGGTACTTC.

This clonotype has at least ten counts. This sequence joins TRBV10-3 and TRBJ2-3; no clear D. The CDR3 sequence is 15 residues long. V lost 0 bases and J lost 1, with 8 bases in between. Germline V lookup: CDR1 ENHRY, CDR2 SYGVKD. In nucleotides, the CDR3 is TGTGCCATCAGTGAGTCTGGTCGGGGCACAGATACGCAGTATTTT. This codes for CAISESGRGTDTQYF.

The chain is built from TRBV5-4 and TRBJ2-5; 7 bases line up with TRBD1. Per germline, CDR1 SGHNT and CDR2 YYREEE (reference sequence). The CDR3 consists of 15 residues. V shed 0 bases and J 9 bases; nucleotides not matched to a gene: 11. CDR3 bases: TGTGCCAGCAGCTTGGGGGTGACAGGGTCCAGGGCCCAGTACTTC. It specifies CASSLGVTGSRAQYF.

The chain has TRBV5-1 and TRBJ2-2; weak D call: TRBD1 (5 bases). The CDR3 loop spans 15 amino acids. CDR1 is SGHRS and CDR2 is YFSETQ in the germline V gene. Trimming removed 1 base at V and 7 bases at J, with 14 bases between. CDR3 amino acids: CASSLLGPAHGELFF. CDR3 coding DNA: TGCGCCAGCAGCTTGTTGGGGCCAGCTCACGGGGAGCTGTTTTTT.

This clonotype came up a few times. The DNA for the CDR3 is TGTGCCAGCAGCGTAGCTACATGGTGGGAGGCCCTTACCTACGAGCAGTACTTC. Its translation is CASSVATWWEALTYEQYF. The V and J genes are TRBV9 and TRBJ2-7, with a tentative D call TRBD2 (6 bases). CDR1 and CDR2 (germline): SGDLS, YYNGEE. Trimming took off 0 bases at V and 2 bases at J, with 21 bases between the two ends. The CDR3 is 18 residues long.

The table lists this clonotype with a few counts. The chain couples TRBV7-3 to TRBJ1-5; D call uncertain. Looked up from germline, CDR1 is SGHTA and CDR2 is FQGTGA. CDR3 length: 13 residues. Between the trimmed V and J ends, which lost 8 bases and 4 bases, there was a span of 12 bases. CDR3 coding DNA: TGTGCCAGCTCGAAGGAGGTAAATCAGCCCCAGCATTTT. Translation gives CASSKEVNQPQHF.

This rearrangement joins TRBV20-1 to TRBJ2-7, with TRBD2 matching over 9 bases. The V segment lost 1 base and the J segment 0 bases; nucleotides outside the gene matches: 1. CDR1 DFQATT and CDR2 SNEGSKA come from the germline V gene (reference sequence). The CDR3 spans 14 residues. The CDR3: CSARGLAVSYEQYF. In DNA, the CDR3 is TGCAGTGCTAGAGGACTAGCGGTCTCCTACGAGCAGTACTTC.

The chain recombines TRBV25-1 with TRBJ2-2, with D perhaps TRBD2 (5 bases). Between the trimmed V and J ends, which lost 3 bases and 0 bases, there was a span of 11 bases. Germline loops: CDR1 MGHDK, CDR2 SYGVNS. This CDR3 contains 16 residues. CDR3 DNA sequence: TGTGCCAGCAGTGACCCCGGGAAAACGAACACCGGGGAGCTGTTTTTT. Residues: CASSDPGKTNTGELFF.

The chain joins TRBV20-1 to TRBJ2-3; maybe TRBD1 (6 bases). The V gene's germline CDR1 is DFQATT and CDR2 SNEGSKA (reference sequence). V was cut by 0 bases and J by 6 bases, with 16 bases left in between. This CDR3 region has 15 residues. The CDR3 nucleotides read TGCAGTGCTAGAGACAGGGGAATCGGCCTGGATACGCAGTATTTT. The encoded protein is CSARDRGIGLDTQYF.